This T cell receptor (beta chain) was found in a study of T cell responses to AZD1222 COVID-19 vaccine (TCRdb year 2021). In terms of the full investigation: TCR sequencing covered more than 230 trial participants: approximately 200 given two doses of AZD1222 and 26 given two doses of MenACWY control vaccine. Trial participants were enrolled by age into 18-55, 56-69 and 70-plus year subgroups, with roughly 150, 30 and 60 TCR-sequenced participants respectively.

Taken with the paper, the label for time point translates to: about 28 days (+/-7) after the second vaccine dose. This specimen's treatment or condition label, interpreted: meningococcal conjugate vaccine given as trial control. Vaccinee samples came from UK trials COV001 and COV002, including a single-blind randomized controlled phase 2/3 trial of AZD1222 (ChAdOx1 nCoV-19) in healthy adults. Trial participant PBMC samples were collected at day 0 and day 28 after the second dose for TCRbeta chain sequencing. What the research found in general, with its limitations: Epitopes outside the regions mutated in the B.1.351 and B.1.1.7 variants were reportedly recognized by nearly half of the unique spike-specific TCRs. Vaccine-associated CD4 TCRs spanned the whole spike protein, with dominant responses in regions 160-218 and 743-854. Conclusions about previously exposed vaccinees are limited, since just a handful of AZD1222 recipients were seropositive for SARS-CoV-2 at baseline. A significant rise in spike-specific TCR breadth and depth was observed after two AZD1222 doses relative to day 0 and relative to MenACWY recipients. Because no day 14 peak-response samples were available, the repertoires could be characterized only after the peak T cell response. The 56-69-year group was small, and its depth increase did not reach significance, likely because of low power. Most participants were white British and females outnumbered males, and the authors suggested that clonal diversity may have been underestimated.

The CDR3 regions of human TCRbeta chains were analyzed by immunosequencing. As for the original processing: Repertoire TCRs were matched against a reference library of SARS-CoV-2-specific TCRs generated with the MIRA antigen-specificity platform. Breadth was defined as the fraction of unique TCRs that were SARS-CoV-2-associated, and depth was defined as the fraction of total T cells that were SARS-CoV-2-associated. Each spike-specific TCR was assigned to its reactive spike region and to a CD4 or CD8 class using the MIRA data. Log10-transformed breadth and depth values were compared by one-way ANOVA with Sidak's multiple comparisons tests. The immuneACCESS repertoire file appears here via TCRdb, limited to in-frame rearrangements. These files lack a portion of the clones; in checked studies, under half of the deficit traces to unresolved V genes, and the cause of the others is not known. V and J calls and clone size come straight from that table; D and trimming were deduced from the DNA. The sample table shows about 180,000 clones, and 85% to 95% are seen once. The ten top clones hold approximately 0.98% of the sample.

The CDR3 has 13 amino acids, counting the end cysteine and phenylalanine. Kept here is only the CDR3 DNA, which spans 39 bases and is read in frame from base 1. Cut back by 5 bases and 5 bases, the V and J ends lie 12 bases apart. The germline V gene provides CDR1 SGHTA and CDR2 FQGNSA. Comment on this clone: Its binding antigen is unknown. The record has no base qualities; no much larger clone is one base away.

The chain is assembled from TRBV7-2 and TRBJ2-5, with an unclear D gene assignment. The starting material was peripheral blood, obtained 28 days after the second dose of the MenACWY control vaccine. The TCR comes from an adult who received the MenACWY meningococcal vaccine as a control. The DNA reads TGTGCCAGCAGCCCCGGGTCCTGGGAGACCCAGTACTTC. This encodes CASSPGSWETQYF.